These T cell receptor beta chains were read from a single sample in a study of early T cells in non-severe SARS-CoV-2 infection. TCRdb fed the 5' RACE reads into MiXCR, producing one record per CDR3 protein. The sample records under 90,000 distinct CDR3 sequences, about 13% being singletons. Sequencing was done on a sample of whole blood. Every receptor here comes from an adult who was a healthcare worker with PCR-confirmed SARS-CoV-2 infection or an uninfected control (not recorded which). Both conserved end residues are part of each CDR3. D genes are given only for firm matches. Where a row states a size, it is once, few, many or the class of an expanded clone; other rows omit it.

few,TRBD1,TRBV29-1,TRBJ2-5,TGCAGCGTTGACCGACAGGGATTTGGGACCCAGTACTTC,CSVDRQGFGTQYF
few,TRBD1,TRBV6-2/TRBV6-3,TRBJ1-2,TGTGCCAGCAGTTACCCGACAGGGATATCGGCGGGCTATGGCTACACCTTC,CASSYPTGISAGYGYTF
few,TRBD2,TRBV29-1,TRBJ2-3,TGCAGCACCCTATCGGGGGGAGATACGCAGTATTTT,CSTLSGGDTQYF
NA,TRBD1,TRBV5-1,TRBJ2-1,TGCGCCAGCAGCTCCTGGACAGGTACTGCTGAGCAGTTCTTC,CASSSWTGTAEQFF
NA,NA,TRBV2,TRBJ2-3,TGTGCCAGCAGTGAAGGAGGAAGCACAGATACGCAGTATTTT,CASSEGGSTDTQYF
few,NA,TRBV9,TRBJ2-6,TGTGCCAGCAGCGTAACGGACCACTCTGGGGCCAACGTCCTGACTTTC,CASSVTDHSGANVLTF
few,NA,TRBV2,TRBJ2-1,TGTGCCAGCAATCCGTCGGGGTCCTTTGAGCAGTTCTTC,CASNPSGSFEQFF
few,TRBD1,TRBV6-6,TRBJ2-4,TGTGCCAGCACCTTCAAACTTGACAGGGCCTCTCCAGCCAAAAACATTCAGTACTTC,CASTFKLDRASPAKNIQYF
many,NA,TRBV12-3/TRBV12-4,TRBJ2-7,TGTGCCAGCAGTTTAGTAGGGCAGCCCTACGAGCAGTACTTC,CASSLVGQPYEQYF
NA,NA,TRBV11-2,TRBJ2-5,TGTGCCAGCAGCCCGACGGGGACCCAGTACTTC,CASSPTGTQYF
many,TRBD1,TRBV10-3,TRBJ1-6,TGTGCCATCAGTCCGGGACAGGGGGGGAAATCACCCCTCCACTTT,CAISPGQGGKSPLHF
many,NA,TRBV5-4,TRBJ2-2,TGTGCCAGCAGCCCGACCGGGGGCGAGACCGGGGAGCTGTTTTTT,CASSPTGGETGELFF
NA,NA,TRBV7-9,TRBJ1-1,TGTGCCAGCAGCATCAAGAACACTGAAGCTTTCTTT,CASSIKNTEAFF
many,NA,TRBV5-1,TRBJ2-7,TGCGCCAGCAGCTTGGGACGGTACGAGCAGTACTTC,CASSLGRYEQYF
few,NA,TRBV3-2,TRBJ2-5,TGTGCCAGCAGCCAAGTAAAGGGTAAAGTAAGAGAGACCCAGTACTTC,CASSQVKGKVRETQYF
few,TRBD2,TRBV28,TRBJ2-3,TGTGCCAGCAGCCCTTACGGGGGGGCGGGAGATACGCAGTATTTT,CASSPYGGAGDTQYF
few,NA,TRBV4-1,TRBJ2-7,TGCGCCAGCAGCCAAGGCGGGCAGGCCTACGAGCAGTACTTC,CASSQGGQAYEQYF
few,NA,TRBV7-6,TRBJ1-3,TGTGCCAGCAGCTTATTTACACCCGGGTCTGGCACCATATATTTT,CASSLFTPGSGTIYF
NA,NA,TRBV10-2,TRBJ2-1,TGCGCCATCGCCGGGCCATCAGGCCCCTACAATGAGCAGTTCTTC,CAIAGPSGPYNEQFF
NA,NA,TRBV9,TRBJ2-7,TGTGCCAGCAGCCTGGAGGGACAGCCCTACGAGCAGTACTTC,CASSLEGQPYEQYF
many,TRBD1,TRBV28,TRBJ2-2,TGTGCCAGCAGTTATTCAGGGGGCGAGATCGGGGAGCTGTTTTTT,CASSYSGGEIGELFF
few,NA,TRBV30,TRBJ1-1,TGTGCCTGGAGTGTTCGACCGACGGACACTGAAGCTTTCTTT,CAWSVRPTDTEAFF
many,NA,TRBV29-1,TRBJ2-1,TGCAGCGTTGAAGGGCGTCGCCTCAATGAGCAGTTCTTC,CSVEGRRLNEQFF
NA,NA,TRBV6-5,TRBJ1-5,TGTGCCAGCTCGGACGGGCTGAGGGGAAATCAGCCCCAGCATTTT,CASSDGLRGNQPQHF
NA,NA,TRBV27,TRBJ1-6,TGTGCCAGCAGGCAAACTCCGGGAAAGAATTCACCCCTCCACTTT,CASRQTPGKNSPLHF
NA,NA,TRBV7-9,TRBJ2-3,TGTGCCAGCAGCTTTCCATATCCCACAGATACGCAGTATTTT,CASSFPYPTDTQYF
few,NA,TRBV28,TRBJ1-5,TGTGCCAGCAGTTTTCTATACGGCAATCAGCCCCAGCATTTT,CASSFLYGNQPQHF
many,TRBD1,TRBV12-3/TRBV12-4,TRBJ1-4,TGTGCCAGCAGAACGACAGGGTTGGAAAAACTGTTTTTT,CASRTTGLEKLFF
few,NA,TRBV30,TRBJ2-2,TGTGCCTGGTCATACAGGGCGATGGGGGAGCTGTTTTTT,CAWSYRAMGELFF
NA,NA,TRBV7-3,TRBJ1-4,TGTGCCAGCAGCTTGGGACAAGGCGAAAAACTGTTTTTT,CASSLGQGEKLFF
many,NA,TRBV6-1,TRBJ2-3,TGTGCCAGCACCTCCCAGGGGCAAGGCACAGATACGCAGTATTTT,CASTSQGQGTDTQYF
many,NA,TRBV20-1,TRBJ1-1,TGCAGTGCTAGACCGGGGAACACTGAAGCTTTCTTT,CSARPGNTEAFF
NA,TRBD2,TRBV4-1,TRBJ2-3,TGCGCCAGCAGCCAAGGGGGAAGCGGGAGGCTCCTACATAGCGCAGATACGCAGTATTTT,CASSQGGSGRLLHSADTQYF
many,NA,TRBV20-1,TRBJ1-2,TGCAGTGCTAGAGATACACTTACGGGCGGCTACACCTTC,CSARDTLTGGYTF
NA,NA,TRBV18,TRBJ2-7,TGTGCCAGCTCAGGACAGACCTACGAGCAGTACTTC,CASSGQTYEQYF
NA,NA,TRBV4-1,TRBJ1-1,TGCGCCACTTCCAGGAAGATGAACACTGAAGCTTTCTTT,CATSRKMNTEAFF
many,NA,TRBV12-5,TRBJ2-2,TGTGCTAGTGGTTTGACCTCAACCGGGGAGCTGTTTTTT,CASGLTSTGELFF
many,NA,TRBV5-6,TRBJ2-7,TGTGCCAGCAGCTTGCTAGAGGGAACCTACGAGCAGTACTTC,CASSLLEGTYEQYF
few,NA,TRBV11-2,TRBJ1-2,TGTGCCAGCAGGAGGCTCGGGACACCTTATGGCTACACCTTC,CASRRLGTPYGYTF
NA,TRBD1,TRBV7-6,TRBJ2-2,TGTGCCAGCAGCATATGGACAGGGGGCCTCGGGGAGCTGTTTTTT,CASSIWTGGLGELFF
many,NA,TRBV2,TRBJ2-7,TGTGCCACCGGCCCGGGCCCACCTTTAGCGAACGAGCAGTACTTC,CATGPGPPLANEQYF
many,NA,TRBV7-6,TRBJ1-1,TGTGCCAGCAGCTTGCTCCAGGGTCGGACTGAAGCTTTCTTT,CASSLLQGRTEAFF
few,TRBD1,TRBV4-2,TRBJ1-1,TGTGCCAGCAGCCAAGAAGTATTCAGGGGGTCGGCTTTCTTT,CASSQEVFRGSAFF
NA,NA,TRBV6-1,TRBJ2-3,TGTGCCAGCAGAAATCCGGGACTCCAGAGAGCAGATACGCAGTATTTT,CASRNPGLQRADTQYF
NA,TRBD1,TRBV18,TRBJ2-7,TGTGCCAGCTCAGGGGACAGAGTTATCTCCTACGAGCAGTACTTC,CASSGDRVISYEQYF
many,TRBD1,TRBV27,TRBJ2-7,TGTGCCAGCAGGAGGACAGGGGGGAACGAGCAGTACTTC,CASRRTGGNEQYF
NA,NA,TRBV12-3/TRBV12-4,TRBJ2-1,TGTGCCAGCAGCTTAATCCGGTATGAGCAGTTCTTC,CASSLIRYEQFF